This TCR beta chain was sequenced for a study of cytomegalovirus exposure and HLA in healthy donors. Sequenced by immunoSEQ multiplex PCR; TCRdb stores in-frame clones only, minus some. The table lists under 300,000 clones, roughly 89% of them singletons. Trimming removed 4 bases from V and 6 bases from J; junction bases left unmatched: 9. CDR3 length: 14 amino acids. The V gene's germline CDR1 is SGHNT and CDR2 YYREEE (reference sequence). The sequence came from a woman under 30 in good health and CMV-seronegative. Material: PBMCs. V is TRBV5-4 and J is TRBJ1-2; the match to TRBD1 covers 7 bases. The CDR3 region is CASSTGTVINGYTF. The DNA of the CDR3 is TGTGCCAGCAGCACCGGGACAGTTATTAATGGCTACACCTTC.